Listed below are T cell receptor beta chains from one sample, sequenced in a study of immune heterogeneity within non-small cell lung tumors. A single record per CDR3 protein comes from TCRdb applying MiXCR to the multiplex PCR reads. The data show 6,700 or so distinct CDR3 sequences, about 20% seen once. The sequenced material came from lung tumor tissue. The receptors come from a man aged 70 or older with non-small cell lung cancer. CDR3s include the opening cysteine and the closing phenylalanine or tryptophan. Fields, in order: clone size, D gene, J gene, V gene, CDR3 length, CDR3 DNA, CDR3 protein. D genes are given only for firm matches. Clone sizes are given selectively: once, few, many, or a class where the clone is expanded.

clone_size: -; d_call: -; j_call: TRBJ1-2; v_call: TRBV5-1; cdr3_length: 14; cdr3_nt: TGCGCCAGCGGCCCCGGGACAAGGGTTGGTGGCTACACCTTC; cdr3_aa: CASGPGTRVGGYTF
clone_size: -; d_call: -; j_call: TRBJ1-1; v_call: TRBV20-1; cdr3_length: 14; cdr3_nt: TGCAGTGCTAGTCCCACCTTAAGGAACACTGAAGCTTTCTTT; cdr3_aa: CSASPTLRNTEAFF
clone_size: medium-sized; d_call: TRBD1; j_call: TRBJ1-2; v_call: TRBV19; cdr3_length: 15; cdr3_nt: TGTGCCAGTAGTACAGGGGGAAGTTATAACTATGGCTACACCTTC; cdr3_aa: CASSTGGSYNYGYTF
clone_size: few; d_call: TRBD1; j_call: TRBJ1-1; v_call: TRBV12-3/TRBV12-4; cdr3_length: 13; cdr3_nt: TGTGCCAGCAGTCCAGGGGACAGCCTCCGAGCTTTCTTT; cdr3_aa: CASSPGDSLRAFF
clone_size: many; d_call: -; j_call: TRBJ1-1; v_call: TRBV9; cdr3_length: 18; cdr3_nt: TGTGCCAGCAGCGCCCAGGGCGGCAGGGTCGGAATGAACACTGAAGCTTTCTTT; cdr3_aa: CASSAQGGRVGMNTEAFF
clone_size: many; d_call: TRBD1; j_call: TRBJ2-6; v_call: TRBV6-1; cdr3_length: 16; cdr3_nt: TGTGCCAGCAGTGCGTCACAGGGGAGTGGGGCCAACGTCCTGACTTTC; cdr3_aa: CASSASQGSGANVLTF
clone_size: few; d_call: TRBD2; j_call: TRBJ2-5; v_call: TRBV7-9; cdr3_length: 15; cdr3_nt: TGTGCCAGCAGCTTAGGACTAGCGGGATTTGAGACCCAGTACTTC; cdr3_aa: CASSLGLAGFETQYF
clone_size: medium-sized; d_call: -; j_call: TRBJ1-1; v_call: TRBV6-1; cdr3_length: 13; cdr3_nt: TGTGCCAGCAGTGTATACAGGGTAACTGAAGCTTTCTTT; cdr3_aa: CASSVYRVTEAFF
clone_size: large; d_call: -; j_call: TRBJ2-7; v_call: TRBV30; cdr3_length: 13; cdr3_nt: TGTGCCTGGAGTGTCCAGGGGATTAGGGAGCAGTACTTC; cdr3_aa: CAWSVQGIREQYF
clone_size: -; d_call: TRBD1; j_call: TRBJ1-2; v_call: TRBV5-4; cdr3_length: 17; cdr3_nt: TGTGCCAGCAGCTTTCCATTTACAGGGGGGAAGGGGACTGGCTACACCTTC; cdr3_aa: CASSFPFTGGKGTGYTF
clone_size: medium-sized; d_call: TRBD2; j_call: TRBJ2-2; v_call: TRBV20-1; cdr3_length: 16; cdr3_nt: TGCAGTGCTAGAGCGGGACTAGCGGGAGAAACCGGGGAGCTGTTTTTT; cdr3_aa: CSARAGLAGETGELFF
clone_size: -; d_call: TRBD1; j_call: TRBJ2-5; v_call: TRBV10-3; cdr3_length: 13; cdr3_nt: TGTGCCATCAACAGGGGGCGAGAAGAGACCCAGTACTTC; cdr3_aa: CAINRGREETQYF
clone_size: -; d_call: -; j_call: TRBJ1-6; v_call: TRBV7-7; cdr3_length: 13; cdr3_nt: TGTGCTAGCAGCTTATCAGTGAATTCACCCCTCCACTTT; cdr3_aa: CASSLSVNSPLHF
clone_size: -; d_call: -; j_call: TRBJ1-1; v_call: TRBV18; cdr3_length: 13; cdr3_nt: TGTGCCATCTCACCCTCCGAAGCTAACGAAGCTTTCTTT; cdr3_aa: CAISPSEANEAFF
clone_size: -; d_call: TRBD2; j_call: TRBJ2-2; v_call: TRBV20-1; cdr3_length: 16; cdr3_nt: TGCAGTGCTAGAGATGGAGGGCGGGGGTACACCGGGGAGCTGTTTTTT; cdr3_aa: CSARDGGRGYTGELFF
clone_size: medium-sized; d_call: TRBD1; j_call: TRBJ2-2; v_call: TRBV11-2; cdr3_length: 15; cdr3_nt: TGTGCCAGCAGACGGGACAGGGTGAAAGCCGGGGAGCTGTTTTTT; cdr3_aa: CASRRDRVKAGELFF
clone_size: few; d_call: -; j_call: TRBJ1-5; v_call: TRBV10-2; cdr3_length: 14; cdr3_nt: TGCGCCAGCAGTGAGGGGGTGTTTGGTGAGCCCCAGCATTTT; cdr3_aa: CASSEGVFGEPQHF
clone_size: -; d_call: -; j_call: TRBJ2-7; v_call: TRBV19; cdr3_length: 15; cdr3_nt: TGTGCCAGTAGTATAGATTTTTCTCGCTCCTACGAGCAGTACTTC; cdr3_aa: CASSIDFSRSYEQYF
clone_size: many; d_call: TRBD1; j_call: TRBJ2-7; v_call: TRBV7-9; cdr3_length: 14; cdr3_nt: TGTGCCAGCAGCGCCGGACAGGGTCCCGGCGAGCAGTACTTC; cdr3_aa: CASSAGQGPGEQYF
clone_size: -; d_call: -; j_call: TRBJ1-1; v_call: TRBV24-1; cdr3_length: 13; cdr3_nt: TGTGCCACCAGTCGGACCCTGGAGTCTGAAGCTTTCTTT; cdr3_aa: CATSRTLESEAFF
clone_size: many; d_call: TRBD1; j_call: TRBJ2-2; v_call: TRBV11-2; cdr3_length: 18; cdr3_nt: TGTGCCAGCAGCTTAGAGAATTGGGGACAGGGGTTCTTCAGGGAGCTGTTTTTT; cdr3_aa: CASSLENWGQGFFRELFF
clone_size: -; d_call: TRBD1; j_call: TRBJ2-7; v_call: TRBV30; cdr3_length: 14; cdr3_nt: TGTGCCTGGGAGACCCTGGGACAGGCCTACGAGCAGTACTTC; cdr3_aa: CAWETLGQAYEQYF
clone_size: -; d_call: -; j_call: TRBJ2-7; v_call: TRBV28; cdr3_length: 16; cdr3_nt: TGTGCCAGCAGTTTTCGAGGGGGATACAGCTACTACGATCAGTACTTC; cdr3_aa: CASSFRGGYSYYDQYF
clone_size: medium-sized; d_call: -; j_call: TRBJ1-2; v_call: TRBV6-1; cdr3_length: 13; cdr3_nt: TGTGCCAGCAATACGGGATCTAACTATGGCTACACCTTC; cdr3_aa: CASNTGSNYGYTF
clone_size: -; d_call: TRBD2; j_call: TRBJ2-1; v_call: TRBV10-3; cdr3_length: 17; cdr3_nt: TGTGCCATCAGTCTCTTTCTTAGCGGGAGGGAAAGGAATGAGCAGTTCTTC; cdr3_aa: CAISLFLSGRERNEQFF
clone_size: medium-sized; d_call: -; j_call: TRBJ2-1; v_call: TRBV18; cdr3_length: 14; cdr3_nt: TGTGCCAGCTCACCACCTGGGAGAGACAATGAGCAGTTCTTC; cdr3_aa: CASSPPGRDNEQFF
clone_size: medium-sized; d_call: -; j_call: TRBJ1-3; v_call: TRBV13; cdr3_length: 13; cdr3_nt: TGTGCCAGCCGCAGGTTCTCTGGAAACACCATATATTTT; cdr3_aa: CASRRFSGNTIYF
clone_size: -; d_call: -; j_call: TRBJ2-4; v_call: TRBV2; cdr3_length: 13; cdr3_nt: TGTGCCAGCAGTGAAGAGGGAAAAGGTATAGAGTACTTC; cdr3_aa: CASSEEGKGIEYF
clone_size: many; d_call: -; j_call: TRBJ2-1; v_call: TRBV6-1; cdr3_length: 15; cdr3_nt: TGTGCCAGCAGTTTGGACGTCGGCTCCTACAATGAGCAGTTCTTC; cdr3_aa: CASSLDVGSYNEQFF
clone_size: medium-sized; d_call: TRBD1; j_call: TRBJ1-2; v_call: TRBV10-2; cdr3_length: 13; cdr3_nt: TGCGCCAGCAGTGAGTCCGACAGGGTCGGCTACACCTTC; cdr3_aa: CASSESDRVGYTF
clone_size: -; d_call: -; j_call: TRBJ2-5; v_call: TRBV9; cdr3_length: 12; cdr3_nt: TGTGCCAGCAGCGTGGGACAAGAGACCCAGTACTTC; cdr3_aa: CASSVGQETQYF
clone_size: medium-sized; d_call: TRBD1; j_call: TRBJ2-7; v_call: TRBV5-1; cdr3_length: 15; cdr3_nt: TGCGCCAGCAGCTTCCGGGACAGGGGATATTACGAGCAGTACTTC; cdr3_aa: CASSFRDRGYYEQYF
clone_size: many; d_call: -; j_call: TRBJ1-5; v_call: TRBV19; cdr3_length: 12; cdr3_nt: TGTGCCTCCCCGGGGGCTAATCAGCCCCAGCATTTT; cdr3_aa: CASPGANQPQHF
clone_size: many; d_call: TRBD1; j_call: TRBJ1-4; v_call: TRBV6-1; cdr3_length: 16; cdr3_nt: TGTGCCAGCAGTGAAGGGTTGGGACAGGGGGATGAAAAACTGTTTTTT; cdr3_aa: CASSEGLGQGDEKLFF
clone_size: medium-sized; d_call: -; j_call: TRBJ1-6; v_call: TRBV5-1; cdr3_length: 14; cdr3_nt: TGCGCCAGCAGCTTGGCAGTTGCGAATTCACCCCTCCACTTT; cdr3_aa: CASSLAVANSPLHF
clone_size: medium-sized; d_call: TRBD1; j_call: TRBJ2-7; v_call: TRBV20-1; cdr3_length: 11; cdr3_nt: TGCAGTGCGAGGACAGGGTCCGAGCAGTACTTC; cdr3_aa: CSARTGSEQYF
clone_size: once; d_call: TRBD2; j_call: TRBJ2-3; v_call: TRBV20-1; cdr3_length: 17; cdr3_nt: TGCAGTGCCGCCGGACTAGCGGGGGGGGTTAGCACAGATACGCAGTATTTT; cdr3_aa: CSAAGLAGGVSTDTQYF
clone_size: medium-sized; d_call: TRBD1; j_call: TRBJ2-1; v_call: TRBV19; cdr3_length: 16; cdr3_nt: TGTGCCAGTAGTATCGAGGCCGGGACAGTCTACAATGAGCAGTTCTTC; cdr3_aa: CASSIEAGTVYNEQFF
clone_size: -; d_call: -; j_call: TRBJ1-1; v_call: TRBV20-1; cdr3_length: 12; cdr3_nt: TGCAGTGCTGCAACGCCGAACACTGAAGCTTTCTTT; cdr3_aa: CSAATPNTEAFF
clone_size: medium-sized; d_call: -; j_call: TRBJ1-1; v_call: TRBV5-1; cdr3_length: 16; cdr3_nt: TGCGCCAGCAGCGGGAGGGCGAGGGGTATGAACACTGAAGCTTTCTTT; cdr3_aa: CASSGRARGMNTEAFF
clone_size: -; d_call: TRBD2; j_call: TRBJ2-2; v_call: TRBV5-4; cdr3_length: 15; cdr3_nt: TGTGCCAGCAGCGGGACTAGCGGTATCACCGGGGAGCTGTTTTTT; cdr3_aa: CASSGTSGITGELFF
clone_size: many; d_call: -; j_call: TRBJ2-3; v_call: TRBV29-1; cdr3_length: 14; cdr3_nt: TGCAGCGCCAAGTGGCTAGCGTTCACAGATACGCAGTATTTT; cdr3_aa: CSAKWLAFTDTQYF
clone_size: -; d_call: -; j_call: TRBJ2-6; v_call: TRBV4-2; cdr3_length: 17; cdr3_nt: TGTGCCAGCAGCCAAGCCGGGGGCGGGTCTGGGGCCAACGTCCTGACTTTC; cdr3_aa: CASSQAGGGSGANVLTF
clone_size: few; d_call: -; j_call: TRBJ1-1; v_call: TRBV5-4; cdr3_length: 16; cdr3_nt: TGTGCCAGCAGCAACCAACCGGGACAAGAGAACACTGAAGCTTTCTTT; cdr3_aa: CASSNQPGQENTEAFF
clone_size: many; d_call: TRBD1; j_call: TRBJ1-2; v_call: TRBV5-1; cdr3_length: 15; cdr3_nt: TGCGCCAGCAGCTTGGAAGGGACAGGGGCTCATGGCTACACCTTC; cdr3_aa: CASSLEGTGAHGYTF
clone_size: medium-sized; d_call: TRBD2; j_call: TRBJ2-1; v_call: TRBV24-1; cdr3_length: 16; cdr3_nt: TGTGCCACCAGTGATTTAGGGACTAGCGGTTACAATGAGCAGTTCTTC; cdr3_aa: CATSDLGTSGYNEQFF
clone_size: medium-sized; d_call: TRBD1; j_call: TRBJ1-4; v_call: TRBV6-1; cdr3_length: 13; cdr3_nt: TGTGCCAGCAGTAGACAGGGGGGAGAAAAACTGTTTTTT; cdr3_aa: CASSRQGGEKLFF